This T cell receptor (beta chain) was retrieved from a study of T cells in Graves' hyperthyroidism and ophthalmopathy. General study results and limits: The blood repertoire included most of the expanded thyroid clonotypes above 0.001.

This clonotype was detected many times. The antigen remains unidentified. Germline trimming cut 4 bases from V and 7 bases from J; bases unmatched to any gene: 7. Germline V CDR1 and CDR2: MNHEY, SMNVEV (reference sequence). This CDR3 has 15 residues. TCR beta CDR3 region amplification was performed from RNA transcripts. With the HTBI primer set, the TCR CDR3 went through a first round of RT-PCR. TCRdb analysed the multiplex PCR reads with MiXCR anew, one entry per CDR3 protein. The sample has a few hundred thousand distinct CDR3 sequences; nearly 15% are singletons. This receptor was obtained from a woman aged 50 to 65 with Graves' hyperthyroidism that later progressed to Graves' ophthalmopathy. The chain joins TRBV27 to TRBJ2-7, with TRBD2 matching over 13 bases. The sequenced material came from blood. Here the CDR3 DNA reads TGTGCCAGCAGTTCCGGGACTAGCGGGGCCCGAGAGCAGTACTTC. It specifies CASSSGTSGAREQYF.